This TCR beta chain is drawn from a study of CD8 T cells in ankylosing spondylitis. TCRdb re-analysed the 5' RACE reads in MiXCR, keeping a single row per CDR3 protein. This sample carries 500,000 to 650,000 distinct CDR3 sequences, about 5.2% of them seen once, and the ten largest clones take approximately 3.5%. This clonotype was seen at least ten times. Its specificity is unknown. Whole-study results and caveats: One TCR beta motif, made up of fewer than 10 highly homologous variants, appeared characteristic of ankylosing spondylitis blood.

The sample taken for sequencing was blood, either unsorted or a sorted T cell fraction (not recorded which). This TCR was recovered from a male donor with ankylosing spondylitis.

In DNA form, the CDR3 reads TGCAGTGCACTGACTGGGGCCACTGTCCTCCACTTT. Amino acid sequence: CSALTGATVLHF. This chain joins TRBV20-1 and TRBJ1-6; D perhaps matches TRBD1 (5 bases). CDR3 length: 12 amino acids. Germline V gene sequence: CDR1 DFQATT, CDR2 SNEGSKA (reference sequence). Between the trimmed V and J ends, which lost 6 bases and 15 bases, there was a span of 18 bases.